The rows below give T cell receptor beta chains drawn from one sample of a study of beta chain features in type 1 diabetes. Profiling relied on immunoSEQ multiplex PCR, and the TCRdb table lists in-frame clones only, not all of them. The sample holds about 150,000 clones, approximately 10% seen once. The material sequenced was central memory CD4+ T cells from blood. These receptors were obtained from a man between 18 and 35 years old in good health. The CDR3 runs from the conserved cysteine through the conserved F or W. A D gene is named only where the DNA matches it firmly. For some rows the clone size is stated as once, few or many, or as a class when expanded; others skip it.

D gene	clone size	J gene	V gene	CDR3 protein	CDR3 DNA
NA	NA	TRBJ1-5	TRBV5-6	CASSLEGGRQPQHF	TGTGCCAGCAGCTTGGAAGGGGGAAGGCAGCCCCAGCATTTT
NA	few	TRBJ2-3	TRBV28	CASSSQGRLRPDTQYF	TGTGCCAGCAGTTCGCAAGGACGGCTAAGGCCAGATACGCAGTATTTT
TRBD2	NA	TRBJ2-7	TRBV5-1	CASRPPGGYYEQYF	TGCGCCAGCAGGCCCCCGGGGGGTTACTACGAGCAGTACTTC
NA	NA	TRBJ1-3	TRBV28	CASSLSRDSGNTIYF	TGTGCCAGCAGTTTATCAAGGGATTCTGGAAACACCATATATTTT
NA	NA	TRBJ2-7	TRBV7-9	CASSLEVSYEQYF	TGTGCCAGCAGCTTAGAGGTTTCCTACGAGCAGTACTTC
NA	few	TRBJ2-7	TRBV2	CASSEGGQGGYEQYF	TGTGCCAGCAGTGAAGGAGGGCAGGGTGGTTACGAGCAGTACTTC
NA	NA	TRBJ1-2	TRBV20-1	CSARGSGTAHF	TGCAGTGCTAGAGGATCAGGGACGGCCCACTTC
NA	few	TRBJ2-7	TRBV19	CASQTPGPKNEQYF	TGTGCCAGTCAGACTCCGGGCCCTAAGAACGAGCAGTACTTC
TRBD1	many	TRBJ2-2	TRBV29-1	CSVAQGAQTGELFF	TGCAGCGTTGCCCAGGGGGCGCAGACCGGGGAGCTGTTTTTT
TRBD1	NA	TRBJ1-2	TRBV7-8	CASSRRDSTRNYGYTF	TGTGCCAGCAGCCGAAGGGACAGCACAAGGAACTATGGCTACACCTTC
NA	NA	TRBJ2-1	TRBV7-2	CASTPNRVYNEQFF	TGTGCCAGCACCCCAAACAGGGTGTACAATGAGCAGTTCTTC
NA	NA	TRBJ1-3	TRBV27	CASSLSKQGASGGNTIYF	TGTGCCAGCAGTTTATCGAAACAGGGTGCTTCTGGGGGAAACACCATATATTTT
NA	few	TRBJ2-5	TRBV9	CASSYDPLRETQYF	TGTGCCAGCAGCTACGACCCCTTGAGAGAGACCCAGTACTTC
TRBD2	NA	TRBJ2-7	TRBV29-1	CSVSDRNLAGGYEQYF	TGCAGCGTCTCCGACAGAAATCTAGCGGGAGGGTACGAGCAGTACTTC
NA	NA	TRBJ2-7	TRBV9	CASSVDKRFYEQYF	TGTGCCAGCAGCGTGGACAAGCGGTTCTACGAGCAGTACTTC
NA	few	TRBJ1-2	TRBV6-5	CASSPDRQTNYGYTF	TGTGCCAGCAGTCCGGACAGACAAACTAACTATGGCTACACCTTC
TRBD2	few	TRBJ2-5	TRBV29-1	CSLLSLAGGRETQYF	TGCAGCTTACTTTCACTAGCGGGGGGCCGGGAGACCCAGTACTTC
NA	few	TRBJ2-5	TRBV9	CASSSSETQYF	TGTGCCAGCAGCTCTTCAGAGACCCAGTACTTC
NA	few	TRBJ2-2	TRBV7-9	CASSLGGGGTGELFF	TGTGCCAGCAGCTTAGGAGGCGGTGGGACCGGGGAGCTGTTTTTT
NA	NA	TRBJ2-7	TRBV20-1	CSAARSVEQYF	TGCAGTGCGGCCAGGTCCGTCGAGCAGTACTTC
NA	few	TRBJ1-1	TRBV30	CAWRGGATEAFF	TGTGCCTGGAGAGGGGGTGCCACTGAAGCTTTCTTT
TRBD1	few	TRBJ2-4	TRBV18	CASSPDRVLLAKNIQYF	TGTGCCAGCTCACCGGACAGGGTACTACTAGCCAAAAACATTCAGTACTTC
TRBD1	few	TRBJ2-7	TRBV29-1	CSVRPTRTGAAEQYF	TGCAGCGTTCGACCTACTCGGACAGGGGCGGCGGAGCAGTACTTC
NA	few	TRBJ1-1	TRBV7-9	CASKYRGNTEAFF	TGTGCCAGCAAGTATCGAGGGAACACTGAAGCTTTCTTT
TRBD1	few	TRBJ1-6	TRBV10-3	CANRDSGSPLHF	TGTGCCAACAGGGACAGTGGGTCACCCCTCCACTTT
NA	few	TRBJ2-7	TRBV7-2	CASSLAPQWQYF	TGTGCCAGCAGCTTAGCGCCACAGTGGCAGTACTTC
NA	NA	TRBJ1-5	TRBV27	CASSFSASGNQPQHF	TGTGCCAGCAGTTTCTCGGCCTCGGGCAATCAGCCCCAGCATTTT
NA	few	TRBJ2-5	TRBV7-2	CASSLAFAQETQYF	TGTGCCAGCAGCTTAGCGTTTGCTCAAGAGACCCAGTACTTC
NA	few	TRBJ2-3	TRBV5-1	CASSSPPGGFRASTDTQYF	TGCGCCAGCAGCTCGCCCCCGGGCGGATTTCGTGCTAGCACAGATACGCAGTATTTT
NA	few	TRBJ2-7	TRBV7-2	CASSSLSWGEQYF	TGTGCCAGCAGCTCCCTTTCCTGGGGCGAGCAGTACTTC
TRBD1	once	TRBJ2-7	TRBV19	CASGRRDRAYEQYF	TGTGCCAGTGGACGCCGGGACAGGGCTTACGAGCAGTACTTC
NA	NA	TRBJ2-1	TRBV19	CASSVGLPLSYNEQFF	TGTGCCAGTAGTGTGGGGCTGCCCCTCTCCTACAATGAGCAGTTCTTC
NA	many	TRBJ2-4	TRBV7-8	CASSFGLSLAKNIQYF	TGTGCCAGCAGTTTTGGACTGAGCCTAGCCAAAAACATTCAGTACTTC
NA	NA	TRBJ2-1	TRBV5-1	CASSLASAISYNEQFF	TGCGCCAGCAGCTTGGCCTCCGCAATCTCCTACAATGAGCAGTTCTTC
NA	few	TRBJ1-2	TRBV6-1	CASSRSGHRGYTF	TGTGCCAGCAGCCGCTCCGGACATCGGGGCTACACCTTC
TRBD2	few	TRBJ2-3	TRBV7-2	CASSPGLAGGKRRTDTQYF	TGTGCCAGCAGCCCGGGACTAGCGGGGGGTAAAAGAAGGACAGATACGCAGTATTTT
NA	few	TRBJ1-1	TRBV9	CASSAEGQVNTEAFF	TGTGCCAGCAGCGCGGAGGGACAAGTGAACACTGAAGCTTTCTTT
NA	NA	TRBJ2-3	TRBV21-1	CASSRPPGDTQYF	TGTGCCAGCAGCAGGCCACCGGGGGATACGCAGTATTTT
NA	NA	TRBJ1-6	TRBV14	CASSWGPINSPLHF	TGTGCCAGCAGTTGGGGCCCTATTAATTCACCCCTCCACTTT